This T cell receptor beta chain is from a study of Graves' ophthalmopathy and Graves' hyperthyroidism. Broader study findings: Most thyroid clonotypes expanded beyond 0.001 frequency were also found in blood.

The sample holds many counts of this clonotype. Its target is unknown. Over 18 months of follow-up, stable hyperthyroidism required that no ophthalmopathy appear. This CDR3 spans 15 amino acids. Germline CDR1 is MNHEY and CDR2 is SMNVEV (reference sequence). Trimming cost V 3 bases and J 2 bases; bases outside gene matches: 6. Beta-chain TCR CDR3 regions were amplified from RNA transcripts. Second-round multiplex PCR came after a first-round RT-PCR that employed HTBI primers. TCRdb itself ran the multiplex PCR reads through MiXCR, one entry per CDR3 protein. This table has roughly 350,000 distinct CDR3 sequences, about a sixth appearing once.

This sequence was found in an adult woman with stable Graves' hyperthyroidism. J is TRBJ2-7 and V is TRBV27; 8 nucleotides agree with TRBD2. The sequencing sample was made of peripheral blood. The CDR3 reads CASSFGVAGPYEQYF. The DNA for the CDR3 is TGTGCCAGCAGTTTCGGGGTAGCGGGGCCCTACGAGCAGTACTTC.